These 12 T cell receptor beta chains originate from one sample sequenced in a study of T-cell reconstitution after alpha-beta-depleted transplantation in children. Unique molecular identifiers were built into the TCRbeta library. TCRdb called the PCR reads again in MiXCR, with one record for every CDR3 protein. Among approximately 200,000 distinct CDR3 sequences listed, roughly 15% were seen once. Sequenced material: PBMCs from the stem cell graft donor, taken from the stem cell graft. Source of these receptors: a human donor who donated a stem cell graft to a child with acute lymphoblastic leukemia.

This clonotype was found many times. The chain links TRBV11-2 to TRBJ2-7; 9 bases match TRBD2. The trim removed 6 bases at V and 3 bases at J, leaving 9 bases unmatched. CDR3 size: 15 residues. The germline V gene encodes CDR1 SGHAT and CDR2 FQNNGV. The DNA of the CDR3 is TGTGCCAGCAGTGACGACGGACTAGCGTACTACGAGCAGTACTTC. This gives the protein CASSDDGLAYYEQYF. Combining the CDR3 with reference TRBV11-2 and TRBJ2-7 gives the whole variable domain EAGVAQSPRYKIIEKRQSVAFWCNPISGHATLYWYQQILGQGPKLLIQFQNNGVVDDSQLPKDRFSAERLKGVDSTLKIQPAKLEDSAVYLCASSDDGLAYYEQYFGPGTRLTVT.

The genes are TRBV2 and TRBJ2-7; possible D gene TRBD2, 6 bases. Trimming took 4 bases from V and 3 from J, leaving 10 bases between them. CDR3 size: 13 residues. The germline CDR1 and CDR2 sequences are SNHLY and FYNNEI. In nucleotides, the CDR3 is TGTGCCAGCAGTGGTCACGGGGGCTACGAGCAGTACTTC. This translates into CASSGHGGYEQYF.

The table lists this clonotype with many counts. V gene TRBV12-3 or TRBV12-4 combines with J gene TRBJ2-1; 10 nucleotides line up with TRBD2. V shed 6 bases, J shed 7 bases, and the junction held 12 bases outside the gene matches. The length of the CDR3 is 16 residues. CDR3: CASRYQSGRVRNEQFF. CDR3 sequence (DNA): TGTGCCAGCAGGTACCAAAGCGGGAGGGTTAGGAATGAGCAGTTCTTC.

The CDR3 spells CASSSRTENAGNTIYF. For the CDR3, the DNA is TGTGCCAGCAGTTCCCGGACGGAGAACGCTGGAAACACCATATATTTT. This rearrangement joins TRBV12-3 or TRBV12-4 to TRBJ1-3; the D is unclear. The CDR3 is made up of 16 amino acids. V lost 4 bases, J lost 2 bases, and 15 bases lay in between.

This clonotype occurred many times. The chain is built from TRBV5-1 and TRBJ2-7; tentatively, D is TRBD1 or TRBD2 (6 bases each). Trimming cost V 4 bases and J 3 bases, with 26 bases left between them. This CDR3 contains 18 residues. Germline V gives CDR1 SGHRS, CDR2 YFSETQ. The CDR3 DNA sequence: TGCGCCAGCAGCGACCGGGGGCTCCTAAGGAGGTTAGGCTACGAGCAGTACTTC. Its protein product is CASSDRGLLRRLGYEQYF.

This clonotype was seen at least ten times. This rearrangement joins TRBV20-1 to TRBJ2-3; tentative D call: TRBD2 (5 bases). Germline V gene sequence: CDR1 DFQATT, CDR2 SNEGSKA (reference sequence). This CDR3 comprises 11 residues. CDR3 loop: CVGESTDTQYF. CDR3 nucleotide sequence: TGCGTGGGAGAAAGCACAGATACGCAGTATTTT.

This clonotype has ten or more counts. The CDR3 loop reads CASSLSNRDPGGGYTF. The CDR3 DNA follows: TGTGCCAGCAGCTTATCCAACAGGGACCCAGGCGGTGGCTACACCTTC. The chain is built from TRBV11-1 and TRBJ1-2; TRBD1 is a possible D gene (6 bases). The germline V gene has CDR1 SGHAT and CDR2 FQDESV (reference sequence). With 2 bases removed from V and 7 bases from J, the gap between germline ends came to 20 bases. CDR3 size: 16 residues.

This clonotype was recorded at least ten times. The V gene is TRBV11-3, the J gene TRBJ2-1, with 9 bases lining up with TRBD1. Losses at the gene ends were 5 bases for V and 8 bases for J; bases not matched to a gene: 1. CDR3 length: 12 amino acids. Germline CDR1 SGHNT, CDR2 YENEEA. CDR3 amino acids: CASSRDRDEQFF. The CDR3 coding sequence is TGTGCCAGCAGCCGGGACAGGGATGAGCAGTTCTTC.

This clonotype has at least ten counts. The V and J genes are TRBV20-1 and TRBJ2-1; the match to TRBD2 covers 11 bases. The CDR3 is 15 amino acids. Trimming took 6 bases from V and 4 from J; bases not matched to a gene: 8. Germline values: CDR1 DFQATT, CDR2 SNEGSKA (reference sequence). The CDR3: CSARLAGGRYNEQFF. CDR3 coding DNA: TGCAGTGCGAGGCTAGCGGGAGGTAGATACAATGAGCAGTTCTTC.

Remarks on this clonotype: A much larger clone differs by one base, so this may be a read error. This rearrangement joins TRBV4-1 to TRBJ2-2; D perhaps matches TRBD1 (6 bases). The V and J ends lost 0 bases and 5 bases respectively, with 16 bases between them. The CDR3 sequence is 17 residues long. Per germline, CDR1 MGHRA and CDR2 YSYEKL. The CDR3 here is CASSQDLNRVETGELFF. The CDR3 DNA reads as TGCGCCAGCAGCCAAGATTTAAACAGGGTCGAAACCGGGGAGCTGTTTTTT.

The gene calls are TRBV7-6 and TRBJ1-3; the D is unclear. Germline V CDR1 and CDR2: SGHVS, FNYEAQ. With 5 bases removed from V and 1 base from J, the gap between germline ends came to 12 bases. This CDR3 has 15 residues. This CDR3 reads CASSPVVMSGNTIYF. In DNA, the CDR3 is TGTGCCAGCAGCCCCGTAGTCATGTCTGGAAACACCATATATTTT.

This clonotype was detected many times. The chain couples TRBV2 to TRBJ2-3; tentatively, D is TRBD1 (5 bases). The CDR3 covers 14 residues. Per the germline V gene, CDR1 is SNHLY and CDR2 is FYNNEI. V dropped 4 bases and J dropped 4 bases, with 12 bases sitting between them. DNA for the CDR3: TGTGCCAGCAGTGCGTGGGAAGGGGCAGATACGCAGTATTTT. Amino acid sequence: CASSAWEGADTQYF.